This entry features one T cell receptor (beta chain) sequence. Its antigen remains unknown. These data are taken from a study of shared clonotypes between healthy human individuals. The CDR3 totals 15 residues. CDR1 is MGHRA, CDR2 YSYEKL, per germline. V shed 4 bases and J shed 2 bases, with 14 bases lying between them. Naive CD8 cells were CD45RO-negative, positively selected for CCR7, excluding terminally differentiated effector memory CD45RA+ cells. The donor population consisted of healthy HIV-negative adults with no recent acute infections or vaccinations. Evenly divided among several immunoSEQ plates was the genomic DNA of each subset. Each PCR replicate from the sorted subsets contained about 200 ng DNA, which is about 31,000 T cell genomes. Measured with immunoSEQ multiplex PCR; TCRdb has only the in-frame clones, and not every one. The repertoire holds about 2.2 million clones, with 90% to 95% as singletons.

Study-wide results and limits: Estimated richness was generally greater in naive than memory subsets.

This receptor was obtained from a man aged 18 to 29 in good health. Some clones in this sample may be carry-over from other donors' samples. The sequencing sample was made of naive CD8+ T cells from PBMCs. The gene calls are TRBV4-1 and TRBJ2-5, with D unclear. CDR3 protein: CASSRGPLGQETQYF. CDR3 DNA sequence: TGCGCCAGCAGCCGCGGTCCCTTAGGGCAAGAGACCCAGTACTTC.